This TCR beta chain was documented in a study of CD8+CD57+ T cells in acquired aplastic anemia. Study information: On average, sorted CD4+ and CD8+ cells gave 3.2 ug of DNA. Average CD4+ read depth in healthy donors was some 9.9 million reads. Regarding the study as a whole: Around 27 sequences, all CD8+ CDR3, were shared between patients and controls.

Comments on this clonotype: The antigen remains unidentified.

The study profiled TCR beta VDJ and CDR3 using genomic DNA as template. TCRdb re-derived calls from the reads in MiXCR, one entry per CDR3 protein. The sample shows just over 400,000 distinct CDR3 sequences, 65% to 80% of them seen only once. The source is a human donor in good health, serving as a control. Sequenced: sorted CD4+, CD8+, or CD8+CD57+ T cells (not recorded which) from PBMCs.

CDR3 DNA sequence: TGCAGTGCTAGGCACAGGACAGGGTTTAACCCGCAGTATTTT. Translation: CSARHRTGFNPQYF. V is TRBV20-1 and J is TRBJ2-3; 8 bases match TRBD1. The V gene end was trimmed by 3 bases and the J gene end by 10 bases; junction bases not matched to a gene: 12. This CDR3 has 14 amino acids. Germline V gene lookup returns CDR1 DFQATT and CDR2 SNEGSKA (reference sequence).